This TCR beta chain originates from a study of regulatory T cells in long-lasting Graves disease. General observations from the study: Persistent disease exhibited a predilection for TRBV28, TRBJ1-2 and TRBJ2-5. Persistent Graves' patients had lower TCR diversity than newly diagnosed ones.

As for this clonotype: Its target is unknown.

Time point in this sample: newly diagnosed GD, antithyroid drugs for less than 3 months. Making the TCR library involved RNA that had been extracted from PBMCs. The patients were enrolled through endocrinology in Xi'an, China. The V gene lost 1 base and the J gene lost 0 bases, with 7 bases spanning the gap. Germline V gives CDR1 MNHEY, CDR2 SVGAGI. CDR3 length: 15 residues. The authors built TCR beta libraries using iRepertoire HTBI primers and Arm-PCR of CDR3 regions. In TCRdb, the multiplex PCR reads were re-called with MiXCR into one record per CDR3 protein. Among roughly 380,000 distinct CDR3 sequences, around 16% were seen once, and the ten largest hold 20% to 25%.

This clonotype was sampled from a female donor with Graves disease. V and J are TRBV6-5 and TRBJ2-1; D is perhaps TRBD2 (5 bases). The specimen comprised peripheral blood mononuclear cells (PBMCs), sampled at new diagnosis, from a patient treated with antithyroid drugs. CDR3 protein: CASSYLGSSYNEQFF. In nucleotides, the CDR3 is TGTGCCAGCAGTTACTTGGGGAGCTCCTACAATGAGCAGTTCTTC.